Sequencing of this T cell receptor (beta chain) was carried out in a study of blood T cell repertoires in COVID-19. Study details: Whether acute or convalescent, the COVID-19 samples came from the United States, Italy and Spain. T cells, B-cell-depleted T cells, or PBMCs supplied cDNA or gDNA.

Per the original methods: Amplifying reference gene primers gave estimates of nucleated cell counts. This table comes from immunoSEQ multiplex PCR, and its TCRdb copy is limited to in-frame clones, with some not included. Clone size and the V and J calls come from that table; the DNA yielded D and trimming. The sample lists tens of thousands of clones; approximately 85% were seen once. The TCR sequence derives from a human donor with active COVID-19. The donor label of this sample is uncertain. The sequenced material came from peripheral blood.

The CDR3 here is CSARDGEQYF. Written as DNA, the CDR3 is TGCAGTGCCCGGGATGGAGAGCAGTACTTC. The chain has TRBV20-1 and TRBJ2-7; possibly TRBD2 for D (5 bases). The CDR3 totals 10 residues. V lost 6 bases, J lost 7 bases, and 10 bases lay in between. The germline V gene has CDR1 DFQATT and CDR2 SNEGSKA (reference sequence).